The rows below give T cell receptor beta chains drawn from one sample of a study of blood T cell repertoires in COVID-19. Assay: immunoSEQ multiplex PCR; the TCRdb copy retains only in-frame clones and omits some. The table records 65,000 to 90,000 clones, around 86% of them present only once. The material sequenced was peripheral blood. These TCRs come from a man in his fifties with active COVID-19. Both conserved end residues are part of each CDR3. The order of the fields is J gene, V gene, CDR3 protein.

TRBJ1-3,TRBV18,CASSPQFEVGAGNTIYF
TRBJ2-7,TRBV27,CASSPTGYEQYF
TRBJ1-5,TRBV27,CASSLRPAGNQPQHF
TRBJ2-7,TRBV12-3/TRBV12-4,CASSFRGFYEQYF
TRBJ2-1,TRBV28,CASSLNGGDEQFF
TRBJ2-7,TRBV2,CASSGGLGRVGEQYF
TRBJ2-3,TRBV4-2,CASSPGLAPSTDTQYF
TRBJ2-3,TRBV5-1,CASSEQANSDTQYF
TRBJ2-7,TRBV19,CASSPRQGSHEQYF
TRBJ2-1,TRBV30,CAWSFYNEQFF
TRBJ1-2,TRBV29-1,CSVPIPGQANYGYTF
TRBJ2-1,TRBV5-1,CASSLTSGSLDEQFF
TRBJ2-1,TRBV10-1,CASLTSGRYEQFF
TRBJ2-3,TRBV5-6,CASSLDSGAGADTQYF
TRBJ2-3,TRBV28,CASSTKGGPFVDTQYF
TRBJ1-2,TRBV30,CAWSPQEVYGYTF
TRBJ2-2,TRBV7-2,CASSLVPGRLGELFF
TRBJ1-1,TRBV6-2/TRBV6-3,CASSYWGTEAFF
TRBJ1-2,TRBV3-1/TRBV3-2,CASSIQGGNYGYTF
TRBJ2-7,TRBV6-1,CASSERGHAPYEQYF
TRBJ2-7,TRBV5-4,CASSLDEVREQYF
TRBJ2-3,TRBV6-2/TRBV6-3,CASSTRTGMTDTQYF
TRBJ1-5,TRBV6-5,CASSPGHSNQPQHF
TRBJ1-5,TRBV6-5,CASSSGTGRNQPQHF
TRBJ2-2,TRBV5-1,CASSLERTAINTGELFF
TRBJ1-2,TRBV28,CASRSLTASYGYTF